This passage covers 32 T cell receptor beta chains from one sample sequenced in a study of long-term antiretroviral therapy in people with HIV. Sequencing relied on immunoSEQ assay v3.0, run at survey level. The data were produced by immunoSEQ multiplex PCR, yet TCRdb's version contains in-frame clones alone and is incomplete. The sample includes about 25,000 clones, about 77% of them seen just once. The sequences come from unsorted PBMCs, collected 0.5 years after starting antiretroviral therapy. These receptors all stem from a woman aged 35 to 49 with HIV.

V usage is TRBV7-2 and J usage is TRBJ2-4, with D maybe TRBD1 (5 bases). CDR1 is SGHTA, CDR2 FQGNSA, per germline. V was trimmed by 3 bases and J by 3 bases, leaving 18 bases between them. The CDR3 consists of 17 residues. The CDR3 loop reads CASSLSVGVSSKNIQYF. The DNA for the CDR3 is TGTGCCAGCAGCTTGTCGGTAGGGGTCTCGAGCAAAAACATTCAGTACTTC.

The chain combines TRBV7-6 with TRBJ2-1, with 9 positions matching TRBD1. V gave up 6 bases and J gave up 15 bases; unmatched junction bases: 12. The CDR3 consists of 13 residues. Germline CDR1 SGHVS, CDR2 FNYEAQ. The CDR3 reads CASRPAGQGEPFF. CDR3 DNA sequence: TGTGCCAGCAGACCGGCGGGACAGGGTGAACCGTTCTTC.

V usage is TRBV2 and J usage is TRBJ1-1, with TRBD1 matching 8 bases. The germline V gene encodes CDR1 SNHLY and CDR2 FYNNEI. The CDR3 length is 15 residues. Germline trimming cut 6 bases from V and 5 bases from J; bases unmatched to any gene: 11. CDR3 DNA: TGTGCCAGCAGAAAGAACCAGGGGGCGGGGACTGAAGCTTTCTTT. Protein product: CASRKNQGAGTEAFF.

V is TRBV11-2 and J is TRBJ2-1; D not resolved. Between the trimmed V and J ends, which lost 8 bases and 6 bases, there was a span of 20 bases. This CDR3 has 15 residues. CDR1 and CDR2 from the germline V gene are SGHAT and FQNNGV. The CDR3 DNA is TGTGCCAGCCGGGTCGTTCGCTGGTTGAGCAATGAGCAGTTCTTC. Protein: CASRVVRWLSNEQFF.

This rearrangement joins TRBV5-6 to TRBJ1-6; weak D call: TRBD1 (6 bases). The V and J ends lost 4 bases and 7 bases respectively, with 12 bases between them. The CDR3 has 14 residues. Germline CDR1 is SGHDT and CDR2 is YYEEEE. Here the CDR3 DNA reads TGTGCCAGCAGCACAGGGTTAGGGAATTCACCCCTCCACTTT. Translation gives CASSTGLGNSPLHF.

The chain joins TRBV27 to TRBJ2-1, with D possibly called TRBD1 or TRBD2 (6 bases each). The V end lost 1 base, the J end lost 8 bases, and 15 bases lay between the germline ends. Germline V gene sequence: CDR1 MNHEY, CDR2 SMNVEV (reference sequence). The CDR3 has 15 residues. The chain's CDR3 is CASSLWSGGGDEQFF. CDR3 nucleotides: TGTGCCAGCAGTTTATGGTCCGGGGGCGGCGATGAGCAGTTCTTC.

The chain joins TRBV4-2 to TRBJ1-1; D gene unclear. Germline lookup yields CDR1 LGHNA and CDR2 YNFKEQ. The CDR3 contains 11 residues. Deletions cut 1 base from V and 8 bases from J, with 5 bases between. CDR3 sequence (DNA): TGTGCCAGCAGCCAAGGCGCCGAAGCTTTCTTT. Translated: CASSQGAEAFF.

This rearrangement joins TRBV11-2 to TRBJ2-6; tentatively, D is TRBD2 (5 bases). The V end was cut by 5 bases, the J end by 2 bases, with 10 bases between. Germline loops: CDR1 SGHAT, CDR2 FQNNGV. CDR3 length equals 15 residues. The CDR3 loop reads CASSMRETGANVLTF. The DNA of the CDR3 is TGTGCCAGCAGCATGAGGGAAACTGGGGCCAACGTCCTGACTTTC.

The chain uses TRBV15 and TRBJ2-3; TRBD2 agrees at 7 bases. V shed 8 bases and J 7 bases; nucleotides not matched to a gene: 12. CDR3 length equals 14 residues. Germline V lookup: CDR1 LNHNV, CDR2 YYDKDF (reference sequence). The CDR3 sequence is CATGTRGGGNTQYF. DNA for the CDR3: TGTGCCACCGGAACACGGGGCGGGGGTAATACGCAGTATTTT. The variable domain in full, with the rest retrieved from reference TRBV15 and TRBJ2-3, is DAMVIQNPRYQVTQFGKPVTLSCSQTLNHNVMYWYQQKSSQAPKLLFHYYDKDFNNEADTPDNFQSRRPNTSFCFLDIRSPGLGDTAMYLCATGTRGGGNTQYFGPGTRLTVL.

This clone has a handful of counts. The rearrangement joins TRBV2 to TRBJ2-7; 9 nucleotides align to TRBD2. The CDR3 runs to 14 residues. The ends lost 11 bases at V and 3 bases at J; junction bases unmatched: 11. Germline assignment: CDR1 SNHLY and CDR2 FYNNEI. CDR3 amino acids: CAGRDSGRFYEQYF. Written as DNA, the CDR3 is TGTGCCGGACGAGATAGCGGGAGATTCTACGAGCAGTACTTC.

The genes are TRBV6-6 and TRBJ1-4; 7 bases are shared with TRBD1. Germline CDR1 reads MNHNY; CDR2 reads SVGAGI (reference sequence). The CDR3 extends over 14 amino acids. Trimming removed 2 bases from V and 6 bases from J; junction bases left unmatched: 3. CDR3: CASSYGQDHEKLFF. The CDR3 DNA is TGTGCCAGCAGTTACGGACAGGACCATGAAAAACTGTTTTTT.

This clone came up a few times. The gene calls are TRBV2 and TRBJ1-6; D is possibly TRBD1 (5 bases). Germline CDR1 and CDR2: SNHLY and FYNNEI. V was cut by 6 bases and J by 3 bases, with 12 bases left in between. This CDR3 contains 15 residues. CDR3 protein: CASRVGTDYNSPLHF. The CDR3 DNA reads as TGTGCCAGCAGGGTCGGGACGGACTATAATTCACCCCTCCACTTT.

The chain has TRBV4-3 and TRBJ2-3; 12 bases are a match to TRBD2. The CDR3 runs to 18 residues. The V segment lost 0 bases and the J segment 6 bases; nucleotides outside the gene matches: 10. Germline V gene sequence: CDR1 LGHNA, CDR2 YSLEER. The CDR3 DNA reads as TGCGCCAGCAGCCAAGATCTTCTAGCGGGGGGGAGGATCGATACGCAGTATTTT. It encodes CASSQDLLAGGRIDTQYF.

This chain joins TRBV10-3 and TRBJ2-3; 7 nucleotides line up with TRBD2. Germline values: CDR1 ENHRY, CDR2 SYGVKD. There are 16 residues in the CDR3. The trim removed 2 bases at V and 2 bases at J, leaving 7 bases unmatched. CDR3 nucleotide sequence: TGTGCCATCAGTGAGAGTCACGGGGGGAACACAGATACGCAGTATTTT. This codes for CAISESHGGNTDTQYF.

The chain couples TRBV6-5 to TRBJ2-5, with D unresolved. The length of the CDR3 is 15 residues. Germline-derived CDR1 and CDR2 are MNHEY and SVGAGI. The V end lost 0 bases, the J end lost 5 bases, and 13 bases lay between the germline ends. The CDR3 loop reads CASSYSGSLGETQYF. CDR3 DNA sequence: TGTGCCAGCAGTTACTCGGGGTCGCTGGGCGAGACCCAGTACTTC.

This clone was recorded once. The rearrangement joins TRBV6-6 to TRBJ2-1, with D perhaps TRBD2 (5 bases). V gave up 9 bases and J gave up 1 base, with 10 bases separating them. This CDR3 is 13 amino acids long. Germline V gives CDR1 MNHNY, CDR2 SVGAGI (reference sequence). The CDR3 DNA is TGTGCCAGTTTGGAGGTTTCCTACAATGAGCAGTTCTTC. This codes for CASLEVSYNEQFF.

This clone was counted once. The V gene is TRBV28, the J gene TRBJ1-6, with D hard to call. V was cut by 5 bases and J by 6 bases, with 17 bases left in between. Germline CDR1 and CDR2: MDHEN and SYDVKM. The CDR3 extends over 16 amino acids. The CDR3 loop is CASSPKYTKGNSPLHF. Written as DNA, the CDR3 is TGTGCCAGCAGTCCCAAGTACACGAAGGGTAATTCACCCCTCCACTTT.

The chain uses TRBV7-9 and TRBJ1-2; D gene unclear. Germline CDR1 and CDR2: SEHNR and FQNEAQ (reference sequence). The V end lost 5 bases, the J end lost 4 bases, and 11 bases lay between the germline ends. CDR3 length: 13 residues. Written as DNA, the CDR3 is TGTGCCAGCAGCGCGACTGCCTCCTATGGCTACACCTTC. Amino acids: CASSATASYGYTF.

The rearrangement links TRBV19 to TRBJ2-7; D may be TRBD1 or TRBD2 (5 bases each). V lost 7 bases and J lost 6, with 22 bases in between. The CDR3 covers 15 residues. CDR1 and CDR2 from the germline V gene are LNHDA and SQIVND (reference sequence). The CDR3 sequence is CASTPNLGERFEQYF. As DNA, the CDR3 is TGTGCCAGTACTCCCAATCTGGGGGAGAGATTCGAGCAGTACTTC.

This sequence joins TRBV5-5 and TRBJ1-2; 9 nucleotides match TRBD1. The V segment lost 4 bases and the J segment 1 base; nucleotides outside the gene matches: 5. Germline CDR1 and CDR2: SGHKS and YYEKEE (reference sequence). This CDR3 region has 15 residues. The CDR3 DNA follows: TGTGCCAGCAGCATCCGACAGGGGGATAACTATGGCTACACCTTC. It is translated as CASSIRQGDNYGYTF.

A few counts support this clone. The rearrangement links TRBV9 to TRBJ1-3; 10 bases align to TRBD1. Trimming took 6 bases from V and 4 from J; bases not matched to a gene: 10. Germline CDR1 reads SGDLS; CDR2 reads YYNGEE. The CDR3 runs to 16 residues. The CDR3 sequence is CASTAGGQGSGNTIYF. CDR3 coding DNA: TGTGCCAGCACGGCGGGGGGACAGGGGTCGGGAAACACCATATATTTT. Combining the CDR3 with reference TRBV9 and TRBJ1-3 gives the whole variable domain DSGVTQTPKHLITATGQRVTLRCSPRSGDLSVYWYQQSLDQGLQFLIQYYNGEERAKGNILERFSAQQFPDLHSELNLSSLELGDSALYFCASTAGGQGSGNTIYFGEGSWLTVV.

This clone was counted only a few times. This chain links TRBV13 with TRBJ1-1; D uncertain. V was clipped by 5 bases and J by 9 bases, with 10 bases between them. Germline CDR1 reads PRHDT; CDR2 reads FYEKMQ (reference sequence). The CDR3 extends over 11 amino acids. The CDR3 protein is CASSLEGQAFF. The CDR3 DNA reads TGTGCCAGCAGCCTAGAGGGCCAAGCTTTCTTT.

CDR3 bases: TGTGCCAGCAGCAGAGGGCAGGGGATCTACGAGCAGTACTTC. Its protein product is CASSRGQGIYEQYF. The V gene is TRBV21-1, the J gene TRBJ2-7; TRBD1, the table's D call, lacks a check against the DNA. TRBV21-1 counts as a pseudogene. The CDR3 runs 14 residues.

CDR3 protein: CASSLRGQETQYF. As DNA, the CDR3 is TGTGCCAGCAGCTTACGAGGTCAAGAGACCCAGTACTTC. The chain recombines TRBV7-9 with TRBJ2-5, with unresolved D. Trimming took 2 bases from V and 2 from J, leaving 6 bases between them. The CDR3 contains 13 residues. The germline V gene encodes CDR1 SEHNR and CDR2 FQNEAQ (reference sequence).

The chain is built from TRBV14 and TRBJ1-1, with unresolved D. The CDR3 runs to 14 residues. The germline V gene encodes CDR1 SGHDN and CDR2 FVKESK. V was shortened by 3 bases and J by 1 base, with 9 bases between the two germline ends. CDR3 region: CASSHPSQNTEAFF. The CDR3, as DNA: TGTGCCAGCAGCCACCCGAGTCAGAACACTGAAGCTTTCTTT.

V and J are TRBV5-6 and TRBJ1-1; a possible D gene is TRBD1 (6 bases). V shed 4 bases and J shed 4 bases, with 20 bases lying between them. Germline CDR1 and CDR2: SGHDT and YYEEEE. CDR3 length equals 16 residues. The CDR3: CASSRRGPGGGTEAFF. The CDR3 DNA follows: TGTGCCAGCAGCCGCCGGGGGCCGGGTGGGGGCACTGAAGCTTTCTTT.

The V and J genes are TRBV29-1 and TRBJ1-1, with 8 positions matching TRBD1. Germline V gives CDR1 SQVTM, CDR2 ANQGSEA. CDR3 length: 12 residues. V lost 8 bases to trimming and J lost 5 bases; unmatched junction nucleotides: 7. The chain's CDR3 is CSTGQGATEAFF. The CDR3 nucleotides read TGCAGCACGGGCCAGGGGGCAACTGAAGCTTTCTTT.

J is TRBJ2-2 and V is TRBV29-1, with D possibly matching TRBD2 (5 bases). Germline CDR1 and CDR2: SQVTM and ANQGSEA. The CDR3 sequence is 14 residues long. V lost 4 bases and J 0 bases, leaving 9 bases between the germline ends. As DNA, the CDR3 is TGCAGCGTTGGACGGGGATCGAACACCGGGGAGCTGTTTTTT. This encodes CSVGRGSNTGELFF.

The chain recombines TRBV19 with TRBJ1-2; 8 nucleotides align to TRBD1. CDR3 length: 13 amino acids. Germline trimming cut 4 bases from V and 8 bases from J; bases unmatched to any gene: 6. Germline CDR1 is LNHDA and CDR2 is SQIVND (reference sequence). CDR3 coding DNA: TGTGCCAGTAGTACCCGGACAGGGAGGGGCTACACCTTC. This translates into CASSTRTGRGYTF.

The chain uses TRBV5-1 and TRBJ2-7; no firm D call. V lost 3 bases and J 2 bases, leaving 9 bases between the germline ends. CDR3 length equals 13 residues. Germline-derived CDR1 and CDR2 are SGHRS and YFSETQ. As DNA, the CDR3 is TGCGCCAGCAGCTATGGCCATACCTACGAGCAGTACTTC. Translated: CASSYGHTYEQYF.

The chain has TRBV7-9 and TRBJ2-1, with a tentative D call TRBD2 (7 bases). Germline CDR1 reads SEHNR; CDR2 reads FQNEAQ (reference sequence). The CDR3 contains 19 residues. V shed 3 bases and J shed 4 bases, with 25 bases lying between them. The CDR3 DNA sequence: TGTGCCAGCAGCTTCGCCAAGTTAGCTGGGCGGGGGCAATACAATGAGCAGTTCTTC. It specifies CASSFAKLAGRGQYNEQFF.

This sequence joins TRBV7-8 and TRBJ1-2; D is undetermined. The CDR3 is 12 residues long. Trimming shortened V by 0 bases and J by 1 base, and 0 bases separated the two germline ends. Germline-derived CDR1 and CDR2 are SGHVS and FQNEAQ. CDR3 loop: CASSLANYGYTF. CDR3 nucleotides: TGTGCCAGCAGCTTAGCTAACTATGGCTACACCTTC.